This T cell receptor (beta chain) was found in a study of blood T cell repertoires in COVID-19 (dated by TCRdb to 2020 to 2021). Background on the whole study: Samples covering the acute and convalescent phases of COVID-19 were provided by collaborators in the United States, Italy and Spain. The material from the prospective study consisted of cDNA or gDNA derived from T cells, B-cell-depleted T cells, or PBMCs. The dataset comprised deeply sampled blood TCRbeta repertoires from subjects exposed to, actively infected with, or recovered from COVID-19. The repertoires were released in a freely available public database intended as a resource for research on the immune response to SARS-CoV-2. Samples were obtained from the ongoing ImmuneRACE study (first 160 participants) and from over 1,000 subjects provided by 6 global collaborators. A de-identified subject ID, COVID-19 status, age in years and sex were almost always included in the sample metadata. HLA class I and class II types, where available, came from metadata supplied by the sample provider rather than from assay-based typing. General study outcomes and caveats: The quantity of clinical and demographic metadata differed by source and by participant and was supplied without curation.

On this clone itself: It has no known antigen specificity. Base qualities were left out, and no much larger clone turns up one base away.

V loses 4 bases, J loses 2 bases, and the germline ends lie 5 bases apart. CDR1 and CDR2 are read off the germline V gene as SQVTM and ANQGSEA. Spanning cysteine to phenylalanine, the CDR3 consists of 12 amino acids. Of the read, only the CDR3 DNA is kept; its 36 bases are in frame from base 1. Whole blood was collected in K2EDTA tubes by collaborating institutions according to the institutions' own protocols. For TCRbeta analysis, collaborator samples were shipped as frozen whole blood, as isolated PBMCs, or as DNA extracted from either sample type. TCRbeta CDR3 regions were amplified from genomic DNA by means of the immunoSEQ Assay, a bias-controlled multiplex PCR. In the original analysis: Within the assay, amplification of reference gene primers was used to estimate how many nucleated cells each sample contained. Sequence reads were collapsed and filtered to measure the absolute abundance of every unique TCRbeta CDR3 rearrangement. For each sample, productive Simpson clonality was calculated as the square root of Simpson's diversity index over productive rearrangements. What TCRdb holds here is the immuneACCESS table cut down to in-frame rearrangements. Part of the clones is not present; checked against another copy, under half of the missing clones reflect an unresolved V gene, and the others are unexplained. The DNA was the basis for D and trimming; V, J and clone size are from that table. For this sample the table gives about 120,000 clones, of which over 65% were detected only once. The ten largest clones represent around 2.3% of the sample.

The receptor was derived from a man aged 25-45 years with acute or convalescent COVID-19. Recombination connected TRBV29-1 to TRBJ2-2; the D gene identity is not certain. The sequencing input was peripheral blood. The CDR3 loop reads CSVAFNTGELFF. The DNA reads TGCAGCGTTGCCTTTAACACCGGGGAGCTGTTTTTT.